The clone carrying this T cell receptor beta chain was detected only once. The data are from a study of blood T cell repertoires in COVID-19. Per the germline V gene, CDR1 is MNHNS and CDR2 is SASEGT. The J segment lost 6 bases and the V segment lost 1 base, leaving 1 base of the junction unmatched. This CDR3 is 15 amino acids long. In the original workflow: Amplification of reference gene primers was used by the study to estimate nucleated cell counts. Sequenced by immunoSEQ multiplex PCR; TCRdb stores in-frame clones only, minus some. V and J calls and clone size are given by that table; D and trimming were obtained from the DNA. The table shows 240,000 or so clones, with approximately 91% occurring only once.

The TCR originated in a woman aged 25 to 39 with acute or convalescent COVID-19. The sample taken for sequencing was peripheral blood. The rearrangement uses TRBV6-1 and TRBJ2-3, with TRBD2 matching 13 bases. For the CDR3, the DNA is TGTGCCAGCAGTGAAGGGACTAGCGGGAGTGATACGCAGTATTTT. Amino acid sequence: CASSEGTSGSDTQYF.